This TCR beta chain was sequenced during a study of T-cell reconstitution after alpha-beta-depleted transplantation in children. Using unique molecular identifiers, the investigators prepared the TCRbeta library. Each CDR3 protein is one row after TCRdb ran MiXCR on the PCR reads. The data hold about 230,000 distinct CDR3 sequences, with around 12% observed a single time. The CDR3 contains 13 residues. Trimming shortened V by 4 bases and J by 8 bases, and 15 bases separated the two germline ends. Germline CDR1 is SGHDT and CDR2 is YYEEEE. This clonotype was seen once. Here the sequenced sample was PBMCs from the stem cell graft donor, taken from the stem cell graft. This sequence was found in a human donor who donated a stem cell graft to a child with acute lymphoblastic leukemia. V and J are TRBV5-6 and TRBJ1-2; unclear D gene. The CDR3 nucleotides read TGTGCCAGCAGCGTAAGCCTTCTTCAAGGCTACACCTTC. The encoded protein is CASSVSLLQGYTF.